A selection of T cell receptor beta chains follows, all from one sample in a study of T cell responses to AZD1222 COVID-19 vaccine. Sequencing used immunoSEQ multiplex PCR; TCRdb keeps in-frame clones, though not all of them. The sample lists about 120,000 clones, approximately 91% occurring once. The sample consisted of peripheral blood, taken on day 0 of AZD1222 vaccination. The source of these receptors is an adult in good health. CDR3s include the opening cysteine and the closing phenylalanine or tryptophan. A D gene is named only where the DNA matches it firmly. Where a row states a size, it is once, few, many or the class of an expanded clone; other rows omit it.

>TRBJ2-7|TRBV5-5|-|-|12
TGTGCCAGCAGCTTGGAACCCTACGAGCAGTACTTC
CASSLEPYEQYF
>TRBJ1-2|TRBV9|-|-|13
TGTGCCAGCAGCGTAGTCGAGTCTAGCGGCTACACCTTC
CASSVVESSGYTF
>TRBJ1-1|TRBV6-5|-|-|11
TGTGCCACACGACTGGGCACTGAAGCTTTCTTT
CATRLGTEAFF
>TRBJ1-6|TRBV6-5|once|-|15
TGTGCCAGCAGGCCCGAGGCTGGGGTTGGCTCACCCCTCCACTTT
CASRPEAGVGSPLHF
>TRBJ1-3|TRBV19|-|-|18
TGTGCCAGTAGTATGGACTGGGGCAGACTGAGCTCTGGAAACACCATATATTTT
CASSMDWGRLSSGNTIYF
>TRBJ2-7|TRBV5-1|-|-|14
TGCGCCAGCAGCATCGTCGGACAGACCTACGAGCAGTACTTC
CASSIVGQTYEQYF
>TRBJ2-1|TRBV7-2|-|-|12
TGTGCCAGCAGGGTCTCCTACAATGAGCAGTTCTTC
CASRVSYNEQFF
>TRBJ1-2|TRBV6-9|-|TRBD1|15
TGTGCCAGCAGTTACGGGACAGGGAGTAACTATGGCTACACCTTC
CASSYGTGSNYGYTF
>TRBJ2-7|TRBV4-3|-|TRBD1|15
TGCGCCAGCAGCCAAGGGGGACAGGGCCCCTACGAGCAGTACTTC
CASSQGGQGPYEQYF
>TRBJ1-5|TRBV18|-|-|14
TGTGCCAGCTCGAGCGAATATAGCAATCAGCCCCAGCATTTT
CASSSEYSNQPQHF
>TRBJ2-3|TRBV18|-|TRBD2|17
TGTGCCAGCTCACCTACCGGGACTAGCGGGGGGGCCGATACGCAGTATTTT
CASSPTGTSGGADTQYF
>TRBJ2-2|TRBV3-1/TRBV3-2|-|TRBD1|17
TGTGCCACCACGATCCCCGGGACAGGGAAAAGGACCGGGGAGCTGTTTTTT
CATTIPGTGKRTGELFF
>TRBJ2-3|TRBV2|-|-|13
TGTGCCAGCAGTGATGACCTATGGGATACGCAGTATTTT
CASSDDLWDTQYF
>TRBJ2-5|TRBV9|-|TRBD2|17
TGTGCCAGCAGCGTAGGAGGACTAGCGGGGGGGCGGGAGACCCAGTACTTC
CASSVGGLAGGRETQYF
>TRBJ1-5|TRBV5-6|-|-|16
TGTGCCAGCAGCCTGAGGGGTGCAGGGGTACTTCAGCCCCAGCATTTT
CASSLRGAGVLQPQHF
>TRBJ1-4|TRBV7-2|-|-|16
TGTGCCAGCAGCTTAGGGATGACAGACGACTTCGAAAAACTGTTTTTT
CASSLGMTDDFEKLFF
>TRBJ1-6|TRBV7-2|-|TRBD1|14
TGTGCCAGCAGCCTCGGGACAGGCAATTCACCCCTCCACTTT
CASSLGTGNSPLHF